This TCR beta chain originates from a study of T-cell memory formation after mild COVID-19. This clonotype was counted many times. Its antigen is currently unknown. V was cut by 1 base and J by 2 bases, with 9 bases left in between. CDR1 and CDR2 from the germline V gene are SGHTA and FQGNSA. The CDR3 spans 15 residues. Study outcomes and limitations: Pre-infection memory showed some responding clones, and this suggested that cross-reactive memory joined. Contracting clones localized mainly to CM and EM when CD4+ and mainly to EMRA when CD8+.

5'RACE, which relied on constant-segment primers, yielded TCR alpha and TCR beta cDNA libraries carrying sample barcodes and UMIs. TCRdb redid the calling of the 5' RACE reads with MiXCR, one entry per CDR3 protein. The sample comprises tens of thousands of distinct CDR3 sequences, 6% to 6.5% of which are singletons, and roughly 0.8% rests with the top ten. Sequencing was carried out using PBMCs or a T cell subset sorted from them (not recorded which). The clonotype originates from an adult who had mild COVID-19 (a few samples of this study predate the infection). Cell type and time point are not known. J is TRBJ1-5 and V is TRBV7-2, with D perhaps matching TRBD1 (5 bases). CDR3 region: CASSLGGFGNQPQHF. Here the CDR3 DNA reads TGTGCCAGCAGCTTAGGGGGGTTTGGCAATCAGCCCCAGCATTTT.